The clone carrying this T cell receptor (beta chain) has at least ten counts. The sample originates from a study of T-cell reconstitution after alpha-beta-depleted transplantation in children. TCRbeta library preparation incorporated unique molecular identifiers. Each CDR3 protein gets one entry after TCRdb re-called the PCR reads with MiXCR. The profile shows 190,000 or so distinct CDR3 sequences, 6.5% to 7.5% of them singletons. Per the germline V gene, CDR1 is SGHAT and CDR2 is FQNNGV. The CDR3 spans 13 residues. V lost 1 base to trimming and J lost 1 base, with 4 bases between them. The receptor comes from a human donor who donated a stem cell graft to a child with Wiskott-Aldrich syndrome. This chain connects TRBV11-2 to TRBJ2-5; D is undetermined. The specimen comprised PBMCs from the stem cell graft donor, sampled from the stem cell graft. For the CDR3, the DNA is TGTGCCAGCAGCTTAGGGGGCCAAGAGACCCAGTACTTC. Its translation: CASSLGGQETQYF.